Sequencing of this T cell receptor (beta chain) was carried out in a study of T cells in tumors after PD-1 blockade. Trimming removed 6 bases at V and 5 bases at J, with 14 bases between. Germline CDR1 and CDR2: SGHRS and YFSETQ. The CDR3 has 13 residues. Repertoires were generated with immunoSEQ multiplex PCR, while TCRdb's copy carries only in-frame clones and drops some. The sample consists of fewer than 55,000 clones, about 85% of them appearing once. Sequences were derived from PBMCs, sampled before anti-PD-1 treatment. The chain links TRBV5-1 to TRBJ2-5; D not resolved. The receptor's source is a human donor with basal cell carcinoma. As DNA, the CDR3 is TGCGCCAGCACAATGACCAATCCGGAGACCCAGTACTTC. It encodes CASTMTNPETQYF.